The following is a T cell receptor beta chain sequence with its context. A much bigger clone sits one base away, suggesting this may be a read error. Priming with a constant-region primer yielded TCR beta cDNA from 450 to 550 ng total RNA. The TCR beta library was amplified through three nested multiplex PCR rounds in a modified ARM-PCR procedure. It was with TRBV1-TRBV30 forward primers and a C-beta reverse primer that the first two PCR rounds were run, at roughly 11 cycles each. Each CDR3 protein gets one entry after TCRdb re-called the multiplex PCR reads with MiXCR. The repertoire includes 90,000 to 150,000 distinct CDR3 sequences, roughly 69% of them detected once, and around 9% sits in the top ten. This sample was taken from a study of tumor-infiltrating lymphocytes in primary liver carcinoma. Each 20-30 mg portion of unsorted bulk tissue served as the source for co-extraction of RNA and DNA. Five discrete regions of every tumor underwent sampling.

The CDR3 runs to 18 residues. Trimming at V came to 2 bases and at J to 0 bases, leaving 8 bases not matched to a gene. Germline loops: CDR1 MNHEY, CDR2 SVGEGT. This rearrangement joins TRBV6-2 or TRBV6-3 to TRBJ2-1; TRBD2 aligns across 9 bases. The material sequenced was liver tumor tissue from sampling region 1. The subset was: tumor region T1, superior pole. The receptor was isolated from a woman aged 60-75 years with primary liver carcinoma and hepatitis B virus infection. The CDR3 spells CASSYIRLAALSYNEQFF. In nucleotides, the CDR3 is TGTGCCAGCAGTTACATTCGACTAGCGGCCCTCTCCTACAATGAGCAGTTCTTC.